This TCR beta chain was sequenced in a study of T cells in Graves' hyperthyroidism and ophthalmopathy (dated by TCRdb to between 2017 and 2020). In the study overall: Peripheral blood samples were taken at the time of initial diagnosis, prior to any treatment. After blood sampling, hyperthyroidism patients were treated with methimazole at a starting dose of 30 mg daily, and ophthalmopathy patients were treated with high-dose intravenous methylprednisolone. TCR V-J signatures able to tell the groups apart were searched for in a discovery cohort of 95 or so patients, of whom more than 40 had Graves' ophthalmopathy and around 57 had stable Graves' hyperthyroidism. According to the paper, TCR Vbeta CDR3 sequencing was carried out on 120 to 150 peripheral blood samples, which came from some 41 ophthalmopathy, around 75 hyperthyroidism and some 17 progressor patients. In addition, the study compared T-cell repertoires in thyroid tissue and in blood from six Graves' hyperthyroidism patients. The roughly 91 discovery patients were randomly split 7:3 into training and test sets. Whether ophthalmopathy could be predicted prospectively was tested in an independent validation cohort made up of roughly 19 hyperthyroidism patients plus 17 patients who later progressed to ophthalmopathy.

General conclusions and limits of the study: Sample size was not statistically predetermined, and investigators were not blinded to group allocation. A model built on a 13 V-J signature distinguished ophthalmopathy from stable hyperthyroidism, reaching around 88% sensitivity and under 84% specificity in cross-validation and 80%/75% in testing. Most expanded thyroid clonotypes (frequency above 0.001) were also detected in blood, a finding suggesting that blood repertoires may reflect thyroid immune responses. In validation, the model predicted progression to ophthalmopathy with around 71% sensitivity and about 72% specificity, a median of around 6.6 months before onset.

The TCR beta CDR3 regions were amplified from the RNA transcripts. For the first round of RT-PCR on the TCR CDR3, the HTBI primer set was used together with the Qiagen OneStep RT-PCR kit. Libraries were constructed in a second round of multiplex PCR, after which size selection and purification were performed. Paired-end sequencing of the libraries was performed with 100 bp reads on an Illumina HiSeq2000. The authors' pipeline ran thus. SOAPnuke was used to process the raw data, with reads discarded if the reads contained adapters or uncalled bases, had a mean Phred below 15, or lacked an exact constant-primer or identifier match. High-quality paired reads were merged with COPE v1.2.5, and unique nucleotide sequences were defined as clonotypes. MiTCR v1.1 was used to align clonotypes to the IMGT TRBV, TRBD and TRBJ reference segments. Analysis was restricted to V-J combinations with a frequency above 0.0001, which covered 98% to 99.2% of repertoires. The TCS score was defined as the ratio of F50 (clonal expansion) to E x V (chaos), calculated using BLOSUM62-based TCRdist between CDR3 peptides within each V-J. Welch's t-statistics and random forest reduced 500 to 650 V-J features to 13, which were used in a naive Bayes classifier (R e1071). TCRdb reprocessing: public reads trimmed at Q25 with fastp, clones called with MiXCR, in-frame beta chains kept. For every CDR3 protein sequence, its rows merge into one entry that carries the most common genes and DNA. The V and J calls shown here were made by TCRdb, not taken from the authors' results. The sample table records a few hundred thousand distinct CDR3 sequences; 14% to 15% of these occur just once. The top ten constitute roughly 33% of the sample.

Graves' hyperthyroidism was defined as stable when no progression to ophthalmopathy occurred over 18 months of follow-up. The hyperthyroidism patients were between 18 and 65 years old and newly diagnosed, with a disease duration of less than 2 months. Patients with uncontrolled infections, other autoimmune diseases, pregnancy or lactation were excluded. Diagnoses were established on the basis of clinical symptoms, serum thyroxine and TRAb, thyroid ultrasound, and orbital computed tomography. PBMCs were isolated from 7.5 to 10 ml of fresh peripheral blood by Ficoll-Paque density gradient centrifugation. Trizol reagent was used to extract total RNA, and RNA quality was then checked on an Agilent 2100 Bioanalyzer. Note on this clonotype: The specificity of this receptor is unknown. This clone may be a read error of a much larger clone one base away.

Cut back by 3 bases and 4 bases, the V and J ends lie 19 bases apart. Sequences ENHRY (CDR1) and SYGVKD (CDR2) are obtained from the germline V gene. The CDR3 spans 17 residues, from the cysteine through the phenylalanine. The DNA shown is the 51-base CDR3, in frame from base 1. Sequenced: blood. This receptor was obtained from a woman in her 30s with Graves' hyperthyroidism. The chain links TRBV10-3 with TRBJ1-5; 6 matching bases give a weak D call of TRBD1. The CDR3: CAISEAIRGAKNQPQHF. The nucleotide sequence reads TGTGCCATCAGTGAAGCAATTCGGGGGGCGAAAAATCAGCCCCAGCATTTT.